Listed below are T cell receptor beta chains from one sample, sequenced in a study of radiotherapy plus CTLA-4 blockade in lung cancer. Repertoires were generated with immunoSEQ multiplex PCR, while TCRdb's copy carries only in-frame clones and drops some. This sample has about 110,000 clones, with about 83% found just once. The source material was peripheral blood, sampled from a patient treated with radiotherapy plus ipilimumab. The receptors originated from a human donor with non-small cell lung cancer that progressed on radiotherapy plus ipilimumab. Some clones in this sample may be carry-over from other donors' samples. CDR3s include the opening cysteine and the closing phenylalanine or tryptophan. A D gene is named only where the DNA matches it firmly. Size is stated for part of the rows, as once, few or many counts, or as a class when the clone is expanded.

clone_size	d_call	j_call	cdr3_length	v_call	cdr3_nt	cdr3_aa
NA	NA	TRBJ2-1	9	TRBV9	TGTGCCAGCAGCGCAGAGCAGTTCTTC	CASSAEQFF
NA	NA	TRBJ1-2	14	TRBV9	TGTGCCAGCAGCCCCAGGGGTGGGTTGTATGGCTACACCTTC	CASSPRGGLYGYTF
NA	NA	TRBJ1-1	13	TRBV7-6	TGTGCCAGCAGCTTAAGTGTCAACACTGAAGCTTTCTTT	CASSLSVNTEAFF
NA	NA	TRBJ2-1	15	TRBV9	TGTGCCAGCAGCCCCCAGGCAGTGCGCGACAATGAGCAGTTCTTC	CASSPQAVRDNEQFF
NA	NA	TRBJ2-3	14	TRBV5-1	TGCGCCAGCAGGGGGGGACAAGCCACAGATACGCAGTATTTT	CASRGGQATDTQYF
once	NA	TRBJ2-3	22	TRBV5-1	TGCGCCAGCAGGGAACCCTCTTCGGACAGCCCAGTGCGCAGTGATAGCACAGATACGCAGTATTTT	CASREPSSDSPVRSDSTDTQYF
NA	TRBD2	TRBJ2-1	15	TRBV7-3	TGTGCCAGCAGCAGGACTAGCGGAGCCTACAATGAGCAGTTCTTC	CASSRTSGAYNEQFF
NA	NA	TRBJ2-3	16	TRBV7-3	TGTGCCAGCAGCTTAGCACCGGGGGGCCGAACAGATACGCAGTATTTT	CASSLAPGGRTDTQYF
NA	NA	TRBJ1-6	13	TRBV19	TGTGCCAGTACCAGGGAGAGGAATTCACCCCTCCACTTT	CASTRERNSPLHF
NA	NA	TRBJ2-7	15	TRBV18	TGTGCCAGCTCACCACCGAACGCAGGGACCTACGAGCAGTACTTC	CASSPPNAGTYEQYF
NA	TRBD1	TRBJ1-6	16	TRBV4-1	TGCGCCAGCAGCCAAATACAGGGGGCCGAAGTTTCACCCCTCCACTTT	CASSQIQGAEVSPLHF
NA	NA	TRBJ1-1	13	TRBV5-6	TGTGCCAGCAGCTCCTTCATTACGAATGAAGCTTTCTTT	CASSSFITNEAFF
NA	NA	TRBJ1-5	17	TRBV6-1	TGTGCCAGCAGTGAAGCGGGGGGGACTTACAAGAATCAGCCCCAGCATTTT	CASSEAGGTYKNQPQHF
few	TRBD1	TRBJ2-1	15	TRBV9	TGTGCCAGCAGCACCACAGGGGATTCCTACAATGAGCAGTTCTTC	CASSTTGDSYNEQFF
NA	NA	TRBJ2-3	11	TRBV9	TGTGCCAGCAGCGTAGCAAATACGCAGTATTTT	CASSVANTQYF
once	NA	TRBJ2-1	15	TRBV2	TGTGCCAGCAGTGCTCTCGGGGCACCGGGGTCTGAGCAGTTCTTC	CASSALGAPGSEQFF
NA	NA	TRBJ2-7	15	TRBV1	TGCACCAGCAGCCAAGATGGGCTAGGTCGGTACGAGCAGTACTTC	CTSSQDGLGRYEQYF
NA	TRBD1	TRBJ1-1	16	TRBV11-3	TGTGCCAGCAGCTTAGGGCTTGGGACAGCGGACACTGAAGCTTTCTTT	CASSLGLGTADTEAFF
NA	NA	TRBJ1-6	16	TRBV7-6	TGTGCCAGCAGCTTAAGAGGGAGGGCCTATAATTCACCCCTCCACTTT	CASSLRGRAYNSPLHF
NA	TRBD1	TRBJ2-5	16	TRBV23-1	TGCGCCAGCAGTCAACCGGGACAGGGCAAACAAGAGACCCAGTACTTC	CASSQPGQGKQETQYF
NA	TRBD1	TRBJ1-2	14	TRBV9	TGTGCCAGCAGCGTAGATGGGACAGGGAGGGGCTACACCTTC	CASSVDGTGRGYTF
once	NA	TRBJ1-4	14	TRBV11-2	TGTGCCAGCAGCTTAGACAGGGGAAGTGAAAAACTGTTTTTT	CASSLDRGSEKLFF
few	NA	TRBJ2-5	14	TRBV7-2	TGTGCCAGCAGCCTTCAGGGGAGCCAAGAGACCCAGTACTTC	CASSLQGSQETQYF
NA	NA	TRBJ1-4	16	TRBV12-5	TGTGCTAGTGGTTTGGAGGACAGCGATCTTAATGAAAAACTGTTTTTT	CASGLEDSDLNEKLFF
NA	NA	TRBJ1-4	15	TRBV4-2	TGTGCCAGCAGCCAAGATTGGGGACTTAATGAAAAACTGTTTTTT	CASSQDWGLNEKLFF